This T cell receptor (beta chain) appears in the sequencing data of a study of beta chain features in type 1 diabetes. In the study overall: The patient and healthy donor groups were comparable for age, gender and cell yields. Study findings and constraints: The naive, central memory and Treg TCRB repertoires of patients appeared to be more similar to one another than those of healthy donors. High TCR expression in some cells could lead to their over-representation in cDNA sequencing. The study found moderately but significantly shorter TCRB CDR3s in all four CD4+ subsets of Type 1 diabetes patients.

TCRB transcripts that were expressed got sequenced, as all of the isolated RNA had been reverse transcribed. It was found that naive, central memory and regulatory T cell samples averaged about 4 million reads. Only in-frame clones appear in the TCRdb table, and some are missing; sequencing was by immunoSEQ multiplex PCR. Among about 160,000 clones listed, 6.5% to 10% were seen once. This clone was detected ten times or more. Its specificity is not known. Source material: central memory CD4+ T cells from blood. The receptor was isolated from a woman aged 18 to 35 with type 1 diabetes.

As DNA, the CDR3 is TGTGCCAGCCGGGACAGGAATGAAAAACTGTTTTTT. Translated, it gives CASRDRNEKLFF. The chain recombines TRBV6-6 with TRBJ1-4, with 8 bases aligning to TRBD1. The germline V gene has CDR1 MNHNY and CDR2 SVGAGI (reference sequence). This CDR3 has 12 residues. With V trimmed by 8 bases and J by 5 bases, 1 base remained unmatched.